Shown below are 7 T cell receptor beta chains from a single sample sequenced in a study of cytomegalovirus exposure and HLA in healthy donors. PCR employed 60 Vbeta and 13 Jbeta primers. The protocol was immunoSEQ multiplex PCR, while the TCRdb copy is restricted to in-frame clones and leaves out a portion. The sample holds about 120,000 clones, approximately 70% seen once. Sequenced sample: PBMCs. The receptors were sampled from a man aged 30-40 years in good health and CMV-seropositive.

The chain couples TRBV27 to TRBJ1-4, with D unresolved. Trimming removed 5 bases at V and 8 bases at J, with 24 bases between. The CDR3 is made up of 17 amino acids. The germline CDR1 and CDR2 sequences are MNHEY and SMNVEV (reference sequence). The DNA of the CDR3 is TGTGCCAGCAGTCCCCTCCAATCTATCGGTGGGAGGGAAAAACTGTTTTTT. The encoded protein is CASSPLQSIGGREKLFF.

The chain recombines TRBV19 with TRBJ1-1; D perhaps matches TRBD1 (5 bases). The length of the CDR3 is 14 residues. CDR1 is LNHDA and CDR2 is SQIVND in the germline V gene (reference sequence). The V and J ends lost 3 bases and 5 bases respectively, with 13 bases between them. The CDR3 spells CASSIESGGTEAFF. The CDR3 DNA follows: TGTGCCAGTAGTATTGAGTCCGGGGGGACTGAAGCTTTCTTT.

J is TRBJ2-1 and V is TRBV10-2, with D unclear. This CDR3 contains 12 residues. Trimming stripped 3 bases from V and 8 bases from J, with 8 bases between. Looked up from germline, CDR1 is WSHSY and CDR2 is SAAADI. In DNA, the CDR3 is TGCGCCAGCAGTGACGATCGGGATGAGCAGTTCTTC. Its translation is CASSDDRDEQFF.

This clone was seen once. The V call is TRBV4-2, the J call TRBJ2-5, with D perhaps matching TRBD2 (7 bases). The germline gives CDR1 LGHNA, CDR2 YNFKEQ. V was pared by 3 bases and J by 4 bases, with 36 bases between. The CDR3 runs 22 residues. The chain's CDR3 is CASSQELSRRRGRGVGSETQYF. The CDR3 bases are TGTGCCAGCAGCCAGGAGCTAAGCCGTCGGCGGGGGCGGGGAGTAGGATCAGAGACCCAGTACTTC.

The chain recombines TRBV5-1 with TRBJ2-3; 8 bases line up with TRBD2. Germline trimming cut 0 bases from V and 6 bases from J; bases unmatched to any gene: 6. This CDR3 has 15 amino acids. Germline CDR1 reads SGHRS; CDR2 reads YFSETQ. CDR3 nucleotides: TGCGCCAGCAGCTTGGAGGTAGCGGGAATGGATACGCAGTATTTT. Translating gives CASSLEVAGMDTQYF.

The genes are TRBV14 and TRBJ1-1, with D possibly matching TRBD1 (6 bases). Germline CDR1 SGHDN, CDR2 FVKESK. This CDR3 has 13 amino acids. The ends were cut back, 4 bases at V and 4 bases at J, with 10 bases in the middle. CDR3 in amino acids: CASSRDTTTEAFF. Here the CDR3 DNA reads TGTGCCAGCAGCCGGGACACGACCACTGAAGCTTTCTTT.

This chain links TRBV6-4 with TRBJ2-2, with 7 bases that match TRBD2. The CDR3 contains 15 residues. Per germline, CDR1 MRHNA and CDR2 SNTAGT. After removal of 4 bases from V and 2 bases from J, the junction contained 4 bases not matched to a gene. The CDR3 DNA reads TGTGCCAGCAGTGTAGGAGCGGGAAACACCGGGGAGCTGTTTTTT. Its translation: CASSVGAGNTGELFF.